This T cell receptor beta chain is from a study of T cell responses to AZD1222 COVID-19 vaccine. Study findings and constraints: In the spike-specific TCR repertoire, nearly half reportedly target unmutated variant regions. Seropositive status at baseline applied to only a handful of AZD1222 recipients. After the peak T cell response, and only then, were repertoires sampled.

This clone was observed once. Its antigen is undetermined. Generated by immunoSEQ multiplex PCR, the TCRdb table keeps only in-frame clones and is missing some. The sample gives approximately 200,000 clones, approximately 90% of which show up once; 3% to 3.5% is in the top ten. J lost 7 bases, V lost 6 bases, and 7 bases had no gene match. This CDR3 has 13 amino acids. CDR1 and CDR2 (germline): SGHRS, YFSETQ. This TCR was recovered from an adult who received the AZD1222 COVID-19 vaccine. The sequenced sample was peripheral blood, obtained 28 days after the second AZD1222 dose. The chain carries TRBV5-1 and TRBJ2-7; TRBD1 aligns across 10 bases. The CDR3 nucleotides read TGCGCCAGCATGGGGGACAGGGGTGAGGAGCAGTACTTC. Translating it yields CASMGDRGEEQYF.